Below, 10 T cell receptor beta chains from the same sample are listed, as sequenced in a study of OX40 agonist ivuxolimab in advanced cancers. Clones were read by immunoSEQ multiplex PCR, and TCRdb kept only the in-frame ones, dropping some. Of around 30,000 clones listed, 80% to 95% are singletons. The sample in question was CD4+ or CD8+ T cells sorted from blood, obtained in a trial of the OX40 agonist ivuxolimab. The receptors come from an adult with an advanced solid tumor such as melanoma, head and neck, liver or kidney cancer.

This clone was seen a handful of times. The V call is TRBV7-8, the J call TRBJ1-1, with no clear D. Per the germline V gene, CDR1 is SGHVS and CDR2 is FQNEAQ. Between the trimmed V and J ends, which lost 1 base and 4 bases, there was a span of 19 bases. CDR3 length equals 17 residues. CDR3 sequence: CASSLVGGRSISTEAFF. CDR3 DNA: TGTGCCAGCAGCTTAGTCGGAGGGAGATCGATCAGCACTGAAGCTTTCTTT. Looking up the rest from reference TRBV7-8 and TRBJ1-1 gives the full variable domain: GAGVSQSPRYKVAKRGQDVALRCDPISGHVSLFWYQQALGQGPEFLTYFQNEAQLDKSGLPSDRFFAERPEGSVSTLKIQRTQQEDSAVYLCASSLVGGRSISTEAFFGQGTRLTVV.

The chain couples TRBV9 to TRBJ2-2, with 8 bases lining up with TRBD2. Germline-derived CDR1 and CDR2 are SGDLS and YYNGEE. The CDR3 contains 16 residues. Trimming took 1 base from V and 1 from J; bases not matched to a gene: 3. The CDR3 region has the DNA TGTGCCAGCAGCGTAAATCTAGCGGGGAACACCGGGGAGCTGTTTTTT. It translates to CASSVNLAGNTGELFF.

The chain is built from TRBV2 and TRBJ2-5; 11 nucleotides line up with TRBD2. Germline V gene lookup returns CDR1 SNHLY and CDR2 FYNNEI. Losses at the gene ends were 6 bases for V and 5 bases for J; bases not matched to a gene: 5. This CDR3 has 14 residues. The CDR3 DNA sequence: TGTGCCAGCAGAATAGCGGGGGGGGGTGAGACCCAGTACTTC. Translating gives CASRIAGGGETQYF.

The V call is TRBV9, the J call TRBJ1-3; D might be TRBD1 (5 bases). CDR3 size: 14 residues. Germline CDR1 is SGDLS and CDR2 is YYNGEE. V lost 2 bases and J lost 0, with 6 bases in between. The CDR3 DNA is TGTGCCAGCAGCGTTGACAGCTCTGGAAACACCATATATTTT. The encoded protein is CASSVDSSGNTIYF. Full variable domain (outside the CDR3, taken from reference TRBV9 and TRBJ1-3): DSGVTQTPKHLITATGQRVTLRCSPRSGDLSVYWYQQSLDQGLQFLIQYYNGEERAKGNILERFSAQQFPDLHSELNLSSLELGDSALYFCASSVDSSGNTIYFGEGSWLTVV.

This chain connects TRBV7-2 to TRBJ1-4; no clear D. From germline, CDR1 is SGHTA and CDR2 FQGNSA. The CDR3 sequence is 16 residues long. Trimming left V 5 bases short and J 0 bases short, with 13 bases between. The chain's CDR3 is CASSLWTGSTNEKLFF. The CDR3, as DNA: TGTGCCAGCAGCCTCTGGACGGGCTCAACTAATGAAAAACTGTTTTTT.

This clone appeared once. The chain joins TRBV9 to TRBJ2-1; TRBD2 aligns across 9 bases. CDR3 length: 15 amino acids. Trimming at V came to 4 bases and at J to 9 bases, leaving 11 bases not matched to a gene. CDR1 SGDLS and CDR2 YYNGEE come from the germline V gene. The CDR3 loop reads CASSPRGSGRGEQFF. CDR3 DNA sequence: TGTGCCAGCAGCCCTCGTGGTAGCGGGAGAGGTGAGCAGTTCTTC.

The CDR3 DNA reads as TGTGCCTGGAGTGGAGGCCTACAGGGAATCAATCAGCCCCAGCATTTT. Translating gives CAWSGGLQGINQPQHF. This rearrangement joins TRBV30 to TRBJ1-5, with D maybe TRBD1 (6 bases). V was pared by 1 base and J by 3 bases, with 16 bases between. Germline V CDR1 and CDR2: GTSNPN, SVGIG (reference sequence). CDR3 size: 16 residues.

This clone was observed once. The chain combines TRBV7-9 with TRBJ2-2; 8 nucleotides align to TRBD2. Germline values: CDR1 SEHNR, CDR2 FQNEAQ (reference sequence). V dropped 3 bases and J dropped 4; count of bases not matched to a gene: 7. CDR3 length: 16 residues. The CDR3 region has the DNA TGTGCCAGCAGCTTCAGCAGCGGGAGTGTCACCGGGGAGCTGTTTTTT. It is translated as CASSFSSGSVTGELFF.

The chain uses TRBV27 and TRBJ2-7; D remains unclear. The germline V gene encodes CDR1 MNHEY and CDR2 SMNVEV (reference sequence). This CDR3 region has 13 residues. Trimming removed 3 bases from V and 10 bases from J, with 16 bases in between. The CDR3 spells CASSFRQYGAQYF. CDR3 DNA: TGTGCCAGCAGTTTCCGCCAGTACGGAGCTCAGTACTTC.

The rearrangement links TRBV11-2 to TRBJ2-1; no clear D. Germline V lookup: CDR1 SGHAT, CDR2 FQNNGV. The ends were cut back, 5 bases at V and 8 bases at J, with 10 bases in the middle. This CDR3 comprises 12 residues. The CDR3 region is CASSLLRDEQFF. CDR3 bases: TGTGCCAGCAGCCTCTTAAGGGATGAGCAGTTCTTC.